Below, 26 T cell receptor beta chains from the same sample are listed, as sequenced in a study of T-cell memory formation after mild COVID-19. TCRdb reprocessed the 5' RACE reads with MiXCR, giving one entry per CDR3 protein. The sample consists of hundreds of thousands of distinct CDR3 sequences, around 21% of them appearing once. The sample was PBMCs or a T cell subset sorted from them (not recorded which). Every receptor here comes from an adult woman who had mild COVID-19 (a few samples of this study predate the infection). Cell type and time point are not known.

The CDR3 loop is CASSRTEEEKLFF. CDR3 in DNA: TGTGCCAGCAGCCGGACAGAGGAGGAAAAACTGTTTTTT. The chain recombines TRBV5-5 with TRBJ1-4, with a possible D match to TRBD1 (6 bases). CDR1 SGHKS and CDR2 YYEKEE come from the germline V gene (reference sequence). This CDR3 region has 13 residues. Trimming stripped 4 bases from V and 8 bases from J, with 12 bases between.

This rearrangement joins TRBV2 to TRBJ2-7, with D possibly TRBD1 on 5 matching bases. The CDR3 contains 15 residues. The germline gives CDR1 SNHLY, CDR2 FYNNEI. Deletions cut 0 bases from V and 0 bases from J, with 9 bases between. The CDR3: CASSEALDTSYEQYF. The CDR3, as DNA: TGTGCCAGCAGTGAAGCATTGGACACCTCCTACGAGCAGTACTTC.

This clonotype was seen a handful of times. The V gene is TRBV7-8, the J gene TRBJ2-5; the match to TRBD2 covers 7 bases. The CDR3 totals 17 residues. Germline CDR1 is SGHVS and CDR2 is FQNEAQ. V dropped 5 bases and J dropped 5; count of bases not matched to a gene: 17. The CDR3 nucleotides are TGTGCCAGCAGCCCCCGTACAACCAGCGGGATAAGGGAGACCCAGTACTTC. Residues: CASSPRTTSGIRETQYF.

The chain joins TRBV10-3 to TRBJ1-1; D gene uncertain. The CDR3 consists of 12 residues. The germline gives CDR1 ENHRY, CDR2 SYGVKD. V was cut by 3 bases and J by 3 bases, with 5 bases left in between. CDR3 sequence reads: CAISERDTEAFF. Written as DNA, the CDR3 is TGTGCCATCAGTGAAAGGGACACTGAAGCTTTCTTT.

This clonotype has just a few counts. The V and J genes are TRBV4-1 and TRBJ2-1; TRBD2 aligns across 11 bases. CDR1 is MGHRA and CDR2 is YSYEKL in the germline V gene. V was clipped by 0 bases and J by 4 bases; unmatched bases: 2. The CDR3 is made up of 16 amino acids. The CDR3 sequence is CASSQDVAGGYNEQFF. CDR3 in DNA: TGCGCCAGCAGCCAAGATGTAGCGGGGGGGTACAATGAGCAGTTCTTC.

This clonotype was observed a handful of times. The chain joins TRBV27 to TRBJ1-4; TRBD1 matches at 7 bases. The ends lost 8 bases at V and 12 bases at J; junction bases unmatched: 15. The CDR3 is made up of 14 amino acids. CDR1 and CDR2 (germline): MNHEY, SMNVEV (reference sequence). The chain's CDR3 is CASQPTGSLGELFF. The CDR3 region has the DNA TGTGCCAGCCAGCCGACAGGGAGCCTTGGGGAACTGTTTTTT.

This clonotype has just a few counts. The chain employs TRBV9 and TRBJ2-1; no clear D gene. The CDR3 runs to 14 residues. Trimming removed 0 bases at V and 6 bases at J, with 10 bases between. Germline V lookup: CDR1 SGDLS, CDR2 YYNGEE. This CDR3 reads CASSVDRVRNEQFF. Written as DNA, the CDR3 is TGTGCCAGCAGCGTAGACCGGGTTCGCAATGAGCAGTTCTTC.

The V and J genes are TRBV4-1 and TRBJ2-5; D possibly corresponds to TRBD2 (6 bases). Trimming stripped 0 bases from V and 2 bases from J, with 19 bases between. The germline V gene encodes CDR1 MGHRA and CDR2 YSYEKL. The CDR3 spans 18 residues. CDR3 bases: TGCGCCAGCAGCCAAGATATGGTTAGGGGCGCGGGGCAAGAGACCCAGTACTTC. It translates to CASSQDMVRGAGQETQYF.

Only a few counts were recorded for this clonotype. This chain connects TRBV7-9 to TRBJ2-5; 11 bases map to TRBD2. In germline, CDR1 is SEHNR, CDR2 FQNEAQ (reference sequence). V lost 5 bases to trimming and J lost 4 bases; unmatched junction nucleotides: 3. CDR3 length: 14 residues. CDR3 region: CASSISGGGETQYF. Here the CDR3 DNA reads TGTGCCAGCAGCATTAGCGGGGGGGGAGAGACCCAGTACTTC.

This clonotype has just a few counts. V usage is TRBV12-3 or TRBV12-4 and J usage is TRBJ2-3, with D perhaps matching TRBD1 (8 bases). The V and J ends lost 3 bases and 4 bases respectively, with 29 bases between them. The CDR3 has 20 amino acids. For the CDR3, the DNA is TGTGCCAGCAGTTTCGACAGGGGACTAATGCCAAAGCTTAGGCCAGATACGCAGTATTTT. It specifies CASSFDRGLMPKLRPDTQYF.

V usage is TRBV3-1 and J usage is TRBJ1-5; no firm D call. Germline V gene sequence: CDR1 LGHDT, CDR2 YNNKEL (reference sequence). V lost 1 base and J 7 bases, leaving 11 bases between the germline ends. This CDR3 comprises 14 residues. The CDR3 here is CASSQAGNGQPQHF. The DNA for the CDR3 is TGTGCCAGCAGCCAAGCCGGAAACGGACAGCCCCAGCATTTT.

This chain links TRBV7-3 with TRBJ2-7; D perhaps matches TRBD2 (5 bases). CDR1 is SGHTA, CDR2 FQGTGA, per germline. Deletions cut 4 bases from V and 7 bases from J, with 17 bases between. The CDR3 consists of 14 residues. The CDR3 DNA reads TGTGCCAGCAGCTCGTACGACGGGGTAGGGGAGCAGTACTTC. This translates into CASSSYDGVGEQYF.

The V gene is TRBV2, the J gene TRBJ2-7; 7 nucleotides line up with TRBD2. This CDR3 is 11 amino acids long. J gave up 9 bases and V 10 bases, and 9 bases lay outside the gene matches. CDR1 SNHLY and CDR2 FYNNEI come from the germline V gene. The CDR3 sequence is CAINGGKGQYF. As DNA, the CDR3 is TGTGCCATAAACGGGGGGAAAGGGCAGTACTTC.

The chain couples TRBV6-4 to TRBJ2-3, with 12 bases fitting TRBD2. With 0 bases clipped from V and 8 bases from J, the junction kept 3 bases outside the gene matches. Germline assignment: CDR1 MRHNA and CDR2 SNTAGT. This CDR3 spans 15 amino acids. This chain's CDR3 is CASSDSTSGGLTQYF. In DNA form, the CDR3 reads TGTGCCAGCAGTGACTCGACTAGCGGGGGCCTTACGCAGTATTTT.

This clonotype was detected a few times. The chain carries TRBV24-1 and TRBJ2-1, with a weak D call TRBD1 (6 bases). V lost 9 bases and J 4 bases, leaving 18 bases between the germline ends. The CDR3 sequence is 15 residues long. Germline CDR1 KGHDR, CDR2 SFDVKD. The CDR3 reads CATGRETGLYNEQFF. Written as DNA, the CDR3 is TGTGCCACCGGTAGGGAGACAGGACTTTACAATGAGCAGTTCTTC.

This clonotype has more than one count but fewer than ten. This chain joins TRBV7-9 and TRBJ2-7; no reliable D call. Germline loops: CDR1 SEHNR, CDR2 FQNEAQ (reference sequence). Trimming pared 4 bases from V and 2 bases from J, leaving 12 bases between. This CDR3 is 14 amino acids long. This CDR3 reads CASSSPRSPYEQYF. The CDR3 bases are TGTGCCAGCAGCTCACCCAGGAGCCCCTACGAGCAGTACTTC.

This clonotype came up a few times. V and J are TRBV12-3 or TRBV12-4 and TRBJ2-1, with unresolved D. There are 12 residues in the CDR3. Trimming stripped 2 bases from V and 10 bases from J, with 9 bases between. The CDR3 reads CASSLPTSEQFF. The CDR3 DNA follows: TGTGCCAGCAGTTTACCAACATCGGAGCAGTTCTTC.

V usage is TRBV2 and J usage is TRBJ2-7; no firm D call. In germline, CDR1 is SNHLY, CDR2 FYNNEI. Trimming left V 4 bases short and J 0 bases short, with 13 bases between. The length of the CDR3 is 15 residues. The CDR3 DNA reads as TGTGCCAGCAGTGGTAGCAGGAGCAGCTCCTACGAGCAGTACTTC. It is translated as CASSGSRSSSYEQYF.

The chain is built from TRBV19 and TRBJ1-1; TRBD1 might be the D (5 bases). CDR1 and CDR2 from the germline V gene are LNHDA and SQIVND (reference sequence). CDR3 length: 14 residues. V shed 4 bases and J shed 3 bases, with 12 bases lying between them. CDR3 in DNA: TGTGCCAGTAGTAAAGGCGGGACTCACACTGAAGCTTTCTTT. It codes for CASSKGGTHTEAFF.

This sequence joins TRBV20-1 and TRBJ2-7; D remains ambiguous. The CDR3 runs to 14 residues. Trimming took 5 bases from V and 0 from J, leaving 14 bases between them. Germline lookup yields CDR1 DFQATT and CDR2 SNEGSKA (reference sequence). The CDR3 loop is CSAARGFSSYEQYF. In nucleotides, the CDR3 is TGCAGTGCTGCTAGAGGATTCAGCTCCTACGAGCAGTACTTC.

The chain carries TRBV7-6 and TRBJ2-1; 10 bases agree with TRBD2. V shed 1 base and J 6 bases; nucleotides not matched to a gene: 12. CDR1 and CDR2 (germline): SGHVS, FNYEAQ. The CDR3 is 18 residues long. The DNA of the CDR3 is TGTGCCAGCAGCTTAGAAGCTAGCGGGAGACGTGGGGGCAATGAGCAGTTCTTC. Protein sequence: CASSLEASGRRGGNEQFF.

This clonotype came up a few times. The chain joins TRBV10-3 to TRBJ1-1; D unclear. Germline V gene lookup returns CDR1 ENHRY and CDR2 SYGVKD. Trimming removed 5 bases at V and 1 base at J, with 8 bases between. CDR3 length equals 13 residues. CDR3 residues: CAISKDENTEAFF. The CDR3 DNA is TGTGCCATCAGTAAGGACGAGAACACTGAAGCTTTCTTT.

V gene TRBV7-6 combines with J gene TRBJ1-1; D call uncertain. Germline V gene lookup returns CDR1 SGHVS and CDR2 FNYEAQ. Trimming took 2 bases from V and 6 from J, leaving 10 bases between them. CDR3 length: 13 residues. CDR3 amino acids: CASSLNYGSEAFF. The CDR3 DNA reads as TGTGCCAGCAGCTTAAATTACGGGTCTGAAGCTTTCTTT.

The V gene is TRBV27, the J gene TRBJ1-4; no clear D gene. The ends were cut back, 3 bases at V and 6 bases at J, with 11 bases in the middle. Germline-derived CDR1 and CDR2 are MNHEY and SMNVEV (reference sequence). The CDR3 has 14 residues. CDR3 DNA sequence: TGTGCCAGCAGTTTTCGTGCCCCGGATGAAAAACTGTTTTTT. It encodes CASSFRAPDEKLFF.

Here the CDR3 reads CASSLPTGTTEAFF. DNA of the CDR3: TGTGCCAGCAGTTTACCGACGGGGACTACTGAAGCTTTCTTT. This chain joins TRBV12-3 or TRBV12-4 and TRBJ1-1; D perhaps matches TRBD1 (5 bases). Deletions cut 2 bases from V and 5 bases from J, with 12 bases between. The CDR3 covers 14 residues.

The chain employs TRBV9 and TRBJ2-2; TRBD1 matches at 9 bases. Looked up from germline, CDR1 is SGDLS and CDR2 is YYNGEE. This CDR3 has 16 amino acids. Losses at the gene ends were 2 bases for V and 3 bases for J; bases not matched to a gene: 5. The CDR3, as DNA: TGTGCCAGCAGCGTGCGCCGGGACAGGGACACCGGGGAGCTGTTTTTT. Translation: CASSVRRDRDTGELFF.